This T cell receptor (beta chain) comes out of a study of blood T cell repertoires in COVID-19. Assay used: immunoSEQ multiplex PCR; TCRdb lists only in-frame clones, some missing. The sample lists approximately 54,000 clones, approximately 80% occurring once. This TCR was sampled from a woman aged 60-75 years with acute or convalescent COVID-19. Material for sequencing was peripheral blood.

The CDR3 loop is CASSLVGVAYGYTF. The DNA of the CDR3 is TGTGCCAGCAGCTTAGTCGGGGTAGCCTATGGCTACACCTTC. The chain has TRBV7-9 and TRBJ1-2; D unresolved. With 1 base removed from V and 4 bases from J, the gap between germline ends came to 10 bases. Germline lookup yields CDR1 SEHNR and CDR2 FQNEAQ (reference sequence). The CDR3 sequence is 14 residues long.